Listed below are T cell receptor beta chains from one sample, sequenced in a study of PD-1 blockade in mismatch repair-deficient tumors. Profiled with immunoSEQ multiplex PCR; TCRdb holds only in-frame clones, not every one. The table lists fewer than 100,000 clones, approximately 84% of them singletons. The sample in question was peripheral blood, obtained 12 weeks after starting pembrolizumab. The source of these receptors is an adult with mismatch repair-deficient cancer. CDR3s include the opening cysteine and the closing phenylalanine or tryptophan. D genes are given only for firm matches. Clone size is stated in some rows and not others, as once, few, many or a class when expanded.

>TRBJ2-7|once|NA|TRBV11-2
TGTGCCAGCAGCTCTAACAGGAACCTCCACGAGCAGTACTTC
CASSSNRNLHEQYF
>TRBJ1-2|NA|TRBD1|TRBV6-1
TGTGCCATCACCCAGGACAGGGGTGACTATGGCTACACCTTC
CAITQDRGDYGYTF
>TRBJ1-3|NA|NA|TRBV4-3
TGCGCCAGCAGCCAAGATTTCGGCCCTCTCTCTGGAAACACCATATATTTT
CASSQDFGPLSGNTIYF
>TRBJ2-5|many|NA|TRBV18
TGTGCCAGCTCACCACCGCCGGGGCGGGAGACCCAGTACTTC
CASSPPPGRETQYF
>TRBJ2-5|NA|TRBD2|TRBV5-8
TGTGCCAGCAGCCGCGGGACTAGCATCGGGCAAGAGACCCAGTACTTC
CASSRGTSIGQETQYF
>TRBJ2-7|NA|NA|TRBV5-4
TGTGCCAGCAGGAGGGGGACTGATGAGCAGTACTTC
CASRRGTDEQYF
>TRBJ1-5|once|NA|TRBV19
TGTGCCAGTAGTACCATCTTAGATGGTAGGAGAAATCAGCCCCAGCATTTT
CASSTILDGRRNQPQHF
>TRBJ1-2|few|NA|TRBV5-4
TGTGCCAGCAGCCCCGCACTGTGGGTTAACTATGGCTACACCTTC
CASSPALWVNYGYTF
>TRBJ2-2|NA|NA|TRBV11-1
TGTGCCAGCAGCTTATCGAGCTCTTTGAACGGGGAGCTGTTTTTT
CASSLSSSLNGELFF
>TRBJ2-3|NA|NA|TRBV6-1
TGTGCCAGCAGTGAAAGCAGGGCTGGCGGCACAGATACGCAGTATTTT
CASSESRAGGTDTQYF
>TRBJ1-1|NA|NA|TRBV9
TGTGCCAGCAGCGCGAGTGCGGGCACTGAAGCTTTCTTT
CASSASAGTEAFF
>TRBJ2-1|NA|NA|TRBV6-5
TGTGCCAGCAGTCGTGAAGCTGCCGGTCATGAGCAGTTCTTC
CASSREAAGHEQFF
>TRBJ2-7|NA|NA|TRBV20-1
TGCAGTGCTCAGGACCCCATTGGACAGTACTTC
CSAQDPIGQYF
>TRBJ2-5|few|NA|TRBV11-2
TGTGCCAGCAGCTTACCGAATAGGGAGACCCAGTACTTC
CASSLPNRETQYF
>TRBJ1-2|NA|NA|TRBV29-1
TGCAGCGTTGATACTCCCTTGCAGGGTGACCCCTCTTCCTATGGCTACACCTTC
CSVDTPLQGDPSSYGYTF
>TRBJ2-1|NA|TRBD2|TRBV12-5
TGTGCTAGTGGTTTGGTGGGGGGGAATGAGCAGTTCTTC
CASGLVGGNEQFF
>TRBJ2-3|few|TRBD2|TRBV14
TGTGCCAGCAGCCAGGAGGAGAGGGTGGGAGGGCCAGCAGATACGCAGTATTTT
CASSQEERVGGPADTQYF
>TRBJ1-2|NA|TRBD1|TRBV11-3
TGTGCCAGCAGCTTAGATCGACAGGGCGCTGGCTACACCTTC
CASSLDRQGAGYTF
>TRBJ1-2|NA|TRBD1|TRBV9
TGTGCCAGCAGCGCTAGACAGGGGGAGAGTGGCTACACCTTC
CASSARQGESGYTF
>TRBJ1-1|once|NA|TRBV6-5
TGTGCCAGCAGGCCCCGGGGGACTGAAGCTTTCTTT
CASRPRGTEAFF
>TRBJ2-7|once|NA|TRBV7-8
TGTGCCAGCAGCTTAACGGCAGGGACCACCTACGAGCAGTACTTC
CASSLTAGTTYEQYF
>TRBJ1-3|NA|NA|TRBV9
TGTGCCAGCAGCGTAGGGGGTGGAAACACCATATATTTT
CASSVGGGNTIYF
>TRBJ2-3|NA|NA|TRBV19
TGTGCCAGTAGTCGCGCTCTTACCAACACAGATACGCAGTATTTT
CASSRALTNTDTQYF
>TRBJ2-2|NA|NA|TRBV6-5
TGTGCCAGCAGTAAGGGGTCGGGGGAGCTGTTTTTT
CASSKGSGELFF
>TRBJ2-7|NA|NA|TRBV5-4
TGTGCCAGCAGCTCCGAAGGCGCCTACGGCTACGAGCAGTACTTC
CASSSEGAYGYEQYF
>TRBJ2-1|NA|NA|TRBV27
TGTGCCAGCAGTTTAATTGGGGGCTACCCAGATGAGCAGTTCTTC
CASSLIGGYPDEQFF
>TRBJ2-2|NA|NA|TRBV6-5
TGTGCCAGCAGTTACTCGGCGACAGGTCAAACCGGGGAGCTGTTTTTT
CASSYSATGQTGELFF
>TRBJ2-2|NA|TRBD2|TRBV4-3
TGCGCCAGCAGCCAAGAGGAGACTAGCGGGAGGGGCGGGGAGCTGTTTTTT
CASSQEETSGRGGELFF
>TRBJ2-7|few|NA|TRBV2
TGTGCCAGCAGGTCAGGGGTGGACGAGCAGTACTTC
CASRSGVDEQYF
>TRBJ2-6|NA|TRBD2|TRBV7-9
TGTGCCAGCAGCTCGGGACTAGCGGGTAGCTCTGGGGCCAACGTCCTGACTTTC
CASSSGLAGSSGANVLTF
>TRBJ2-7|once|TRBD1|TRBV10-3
TGTGCCATCAAGGCCGGGACAGGGGGCTACGAGCAGTACTTC
CAIKAGTGGYEQYF
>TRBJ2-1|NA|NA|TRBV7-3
TGTGCCAGCAGCTTAGCGAGCGGAGCCCTGTACAATGAGCAGTTCTTC
CASSLASGALYNEQFF
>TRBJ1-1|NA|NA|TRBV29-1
TGCAGCGAGATCCGGGACTTGAACACTGAAGCTTTCTTT
CSEIRDLNTEAFF
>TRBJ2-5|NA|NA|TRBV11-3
TGTGCCAGCAGCCGGGACTTAAAAGAGACCCAGTACTTC
CASSRDLKETQYF
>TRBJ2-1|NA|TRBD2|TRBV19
TGTGCCAGTAGCCCCCAGAACGAGGTCTTTAGCGGGAGCTATTACAATGAGCAGTTCTTC
CASSPQNEVFSGSYYNEQFF
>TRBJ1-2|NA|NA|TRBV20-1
TGCAGTGCAGGGGACTATGGCTACACCTTC
CSAGDYGYTF
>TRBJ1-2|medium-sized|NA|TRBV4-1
TGCGCCAGCAGCCAAGATTGGAGGGTCTACGGCTACACCTTC
CASSQDWRVYGYTF
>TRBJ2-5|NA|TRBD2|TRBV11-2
TGTGCCAGCAGACGATCGGGGGGGCGAGAGACCCAGTACTTC
CASRRSGGRETQYF
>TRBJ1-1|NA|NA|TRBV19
TGTGCCAGTAGACGGGACCCTACATCTCGGTACACTGAAGCTTTCTTT
CASRRDPTSRYTEAFF
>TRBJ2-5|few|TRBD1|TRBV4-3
TGCGCCAGCAGCCGCACAGTTGACAGGGCCGAGACCCAGTACTTC
CASSRTVDRAETQYF
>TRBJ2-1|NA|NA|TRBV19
TGTGCCAGTAGGACGGGTCCCAGCTTCAATGAGCAGTTCTTC
CASRTGPSFNEQFF
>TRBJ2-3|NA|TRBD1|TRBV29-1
TGCAGCGTCCTGGACAGGGGGTTCACAGATACGCAGTATTTT
CSVLDRGFTDTQYF
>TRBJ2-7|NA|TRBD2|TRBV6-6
TGTGCCAGCAGAGGGACTAGCAGATCCTACGAGCAGTACTTC
CASRGTSRSYEQYF
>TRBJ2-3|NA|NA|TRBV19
TGTGCCAGTGGGCCATCTCGCGCAGATACGCAGTATTTT
CASGPSRADTQYF
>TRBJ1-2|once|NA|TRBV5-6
TGTGCCAGCAGCTTCGGCAGAAATAACTATGGCTACACCTTC
CASSFGRNNYGYTF
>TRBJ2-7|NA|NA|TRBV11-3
TGTGCCAGCAGCTTGAAGGCCGCGGCCAAGCAGTACTTC
CASSLKAAAKQYF
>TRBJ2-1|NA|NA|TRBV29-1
TGCAGCGTTACCTCCTACAATGAGCAGTTCTTC
CSVTSYNEQFF
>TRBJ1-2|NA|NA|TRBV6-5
TGTGCCAGCAGTTACCAGGGACTGAACTATGGCTACACCTTC
CASSYQGLNYGYTF
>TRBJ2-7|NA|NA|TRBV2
TGTGCCAGCAGTGCGGGTTACGAGCAGTACTTC
CASSAGYEQYF
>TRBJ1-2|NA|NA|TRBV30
TGTGCCTGGAGTGACGGAAGCTATGGCTACACCTTC
CAWSDGSYGYTF
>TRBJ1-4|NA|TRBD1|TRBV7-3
TGTGCCAGCAGCTTAAGAAGAGGGGACAGTGACCTTAATGAAAAACTGTTTTTT
CASSLRRGDSDLNEKLFF